What follows describes a single TCR beta chain. Antigen unknown. A junction boundary mismatches the germline segment, possibly from a read error. The sample comes from a study of tumor and adjacent non-tumor tissue in lung cancer. Study summary: Patients comprised about a dozen adenocarcinoma, a couple of squamous cell carcinoma and 1 small cell lung cancer. Patients were aged roughly 31 to 76, 10 men and roughly 5 women, stage I to III.

Study-wide findings and caveats: In normal lung, the top 100 clones were significantly more dominant than in tumor. Significantly higher TCR diversity was found in tumor than normal lung.

The library came from three nested PCR rounds adapted from ARM-PCR protocols. TCRdb reprocessed the multiplex PCR reads via MiXCR and lists one record per CDR3 protein. Among under 100,000 distinct CDR3 sequences listed, roughly 70% were seen once. CDR1 MNHEY and CDR2 SVGAGI come from the germline V gene. There are 14 residues in the CDR3. The template was RNA from unsorted bulk tissue. The genes are TRBV6-5 and TRBJ2-4, with a tentative D call TRBD1 (5 bases). Sequences were obtained from lung tumor tissue. The origin of this receptor is a woman between 65 and 79 years old with non-small cell lung cancer. The CDR3 sequence is CASRPTRAGDIQYF. The CDR3 DNA is TGCGCCAGCAGGCCCACCAGGGCTGGAGACATTCAGTACTTC.